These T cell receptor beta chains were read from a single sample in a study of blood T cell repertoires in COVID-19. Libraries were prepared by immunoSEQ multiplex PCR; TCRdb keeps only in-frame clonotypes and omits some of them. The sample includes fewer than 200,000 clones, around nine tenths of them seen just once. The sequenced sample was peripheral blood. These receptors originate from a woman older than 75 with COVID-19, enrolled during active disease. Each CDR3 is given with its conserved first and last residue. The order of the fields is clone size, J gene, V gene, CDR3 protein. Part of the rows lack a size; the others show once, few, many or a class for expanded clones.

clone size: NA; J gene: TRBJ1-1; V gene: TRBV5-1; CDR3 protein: CASSAAGARNTEAFF
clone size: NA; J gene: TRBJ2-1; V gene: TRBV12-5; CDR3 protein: CASDQTGTEAGAVYNEQFF
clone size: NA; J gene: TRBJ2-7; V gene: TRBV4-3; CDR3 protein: CASSRGTSDYEQYF
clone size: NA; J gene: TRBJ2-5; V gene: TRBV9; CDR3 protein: CASSAGLANAETQYF
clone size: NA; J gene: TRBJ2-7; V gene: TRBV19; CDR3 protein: CASRRQGARNEQYF
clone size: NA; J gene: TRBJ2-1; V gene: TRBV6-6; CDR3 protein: CASQRGYNEQFF
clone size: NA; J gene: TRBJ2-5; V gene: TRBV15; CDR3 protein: CATSRGGGQETQYF
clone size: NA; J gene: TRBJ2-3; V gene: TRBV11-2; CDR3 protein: CASSPREWAGGTDTQYF
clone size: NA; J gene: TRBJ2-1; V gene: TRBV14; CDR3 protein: CASSRKDRGDNEQFF
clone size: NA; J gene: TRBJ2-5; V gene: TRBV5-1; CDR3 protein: CASSLDGTLVETQYF
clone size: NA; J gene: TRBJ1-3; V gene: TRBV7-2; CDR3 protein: CASSAEPYRSGNTIYF
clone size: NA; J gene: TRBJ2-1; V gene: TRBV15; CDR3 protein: CATSRDVTGGQQQFF
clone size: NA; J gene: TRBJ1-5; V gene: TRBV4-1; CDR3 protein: CASSPPGQTDQPQHF
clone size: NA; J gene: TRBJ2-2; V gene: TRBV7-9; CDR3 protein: CASSLDWAGVGTGELFF
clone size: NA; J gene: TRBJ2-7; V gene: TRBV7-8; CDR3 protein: CASSLSDRSSYEQYF
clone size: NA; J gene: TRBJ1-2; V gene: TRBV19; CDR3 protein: CASSSPGQVAYGYTF
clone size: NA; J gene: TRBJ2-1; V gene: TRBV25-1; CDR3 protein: CASRGREGRYEQFF
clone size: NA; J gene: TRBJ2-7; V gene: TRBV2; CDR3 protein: CASSELSYEQYF
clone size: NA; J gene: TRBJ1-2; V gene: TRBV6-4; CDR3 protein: CASSASQTSNYGYTF
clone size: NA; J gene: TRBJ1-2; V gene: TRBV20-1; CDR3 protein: CSSTHSYGYTF
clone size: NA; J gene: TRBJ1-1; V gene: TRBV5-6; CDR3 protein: CASSPRTGGVSDEAFF
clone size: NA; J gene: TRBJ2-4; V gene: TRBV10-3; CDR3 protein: CAISQDIGNIQYF
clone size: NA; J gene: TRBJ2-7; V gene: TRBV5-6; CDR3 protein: CASSLAGLGEQYF
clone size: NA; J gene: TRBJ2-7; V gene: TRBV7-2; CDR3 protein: CASFGTKKYEQYF
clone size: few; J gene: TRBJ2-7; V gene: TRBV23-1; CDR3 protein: CASSQSIWGRVDEWVYF
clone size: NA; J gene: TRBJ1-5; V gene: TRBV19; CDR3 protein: CASTPLRGKEDQPQHF
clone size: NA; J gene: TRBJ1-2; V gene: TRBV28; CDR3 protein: CASSFRDRAPPDYGYTF
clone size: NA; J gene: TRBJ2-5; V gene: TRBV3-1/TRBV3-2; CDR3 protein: CASSQGLAGGKETQYF
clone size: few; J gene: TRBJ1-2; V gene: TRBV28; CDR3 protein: CASSRGQEDNYGYTF
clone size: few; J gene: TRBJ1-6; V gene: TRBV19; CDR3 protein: CASSTTGGNSPLHF
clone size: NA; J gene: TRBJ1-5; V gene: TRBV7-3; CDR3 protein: CASSLQVVSGQPQHF
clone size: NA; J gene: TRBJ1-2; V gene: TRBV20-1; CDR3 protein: CSAEGQDGYTF
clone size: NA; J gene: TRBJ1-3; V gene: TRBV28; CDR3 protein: CASTRTGPFGNTIYF
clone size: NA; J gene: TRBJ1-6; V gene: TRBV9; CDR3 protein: CASSETGDSPLHF